This T cell receptor beta chain was recorded in a study of T cell responses to AZD1222 COVID-19 vaccine. Trimming shortened V by 1 base and J by 8 bases, and 10 bases separated the two germline ends. The length of the CDR3 is 13 residues. CDR1 is SGHNT, CDR2 YYREEE, per germline (reference sequence). Study-wide results and caveats: Baseline seropositives among AZD1222 recipients totaled only 5 to 7. Spike regions recognized by vaccine-associated CD4 TCRs spanned the protein, led by 160-218 and 743-854. Donors were chiefly white British, with a greater number of females, and clonal diversity was perhaps underestimated.

Sequencing was performed with immunoSEQ multiplex PCR; in TCRdb, only in-frame clones are kept and a portion is missing. The top ten hold roughly 8.7% of the sample, which has 100,000 to 130,000 clones, roughly 90% seen once. On this clone itself: Its antigen is still unknown.

The chain has TRBV5-4 and TRBJ2-1, with D tentatively TRBD2 (5 bases). This TCR was recovered from an adult who received the AZD1222 COVID-19 vaccine. Material: peripheral blood, obtained 28 days after the second AZD1222 dose. CDR3 loop: CASSLISEDEQFF. CDR3 nucleotide sequence: TGTGCCAGCAGCTTGATATCGGAGGATGAGCAGTTCTTC. The whole variable domain, filled in from reference TRBV5-4 and TRBJ2-1, reads ETGVTQSPTHLIKTRGQQVTLRCSSQSGHNTVSWYQQALGQGPQFIFQYYREEENGRGNFPPRFSGLQFPNYSSELNVNALELDDSALYLCASSLISEDEQFFGPGTRLTVL.